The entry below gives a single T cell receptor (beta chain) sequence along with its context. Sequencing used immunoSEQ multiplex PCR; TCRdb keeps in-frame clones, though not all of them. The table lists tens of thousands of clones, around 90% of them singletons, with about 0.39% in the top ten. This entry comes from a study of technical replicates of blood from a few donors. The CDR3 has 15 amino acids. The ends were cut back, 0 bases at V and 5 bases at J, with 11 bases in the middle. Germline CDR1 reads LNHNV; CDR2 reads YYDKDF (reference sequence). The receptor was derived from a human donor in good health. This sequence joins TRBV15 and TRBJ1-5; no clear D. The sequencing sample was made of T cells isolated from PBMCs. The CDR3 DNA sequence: TGTGCCACCAGCAGAGATCGAGGTCTCCATCAGCCCCAGCATTTT. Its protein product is CATSRDRGLHQPQHF.